Below, 20 T cell receptor beta chains from the same sample are listed, as sequenced in a study of blood T cell repertoires in COVID-19 (dated by TCRdb to between 2020 and 2021). The library was generated by the immunoSEQ multiplex PCR assay. TCRdb holds this immuneACCESS table with in-frame rearrangements only. Some clones are missing; in checked studies, unresolved V genes explain under half, and the rest has no known cause. This sample comprises some 180,000 clones, over 70% of them detected only once. The ten biggest clones cover under 15% of the sample. The sample taken for sequencing was PBMCs or T cells enriched from blood (not recorded which). These receptors were obtained from a man in his fifties or sixties who had been exposed to COVID-19.

The chain has TRBV6-5 and TRBJ2-1; D is possibly TRBD2 (6 bases). The CDR3 runs 15 residues. Trimming shortened V by 6 bases and J by 0 bases, and 12 bases separated the two germline ends. Germline assignment: CDR1 MNHEY and CDR2 SVGAGI. CDR3 DNA sequence: TGTGCCAGCAGCCTACTCGGGAGCTCCTACAATGAGCAGTTCTTC. This gives the protein CASSLLGSSYNEQFF.

This clone came up once. J is TRBJ1-5 and V is TRBV7-2, with TRBD1 identical over 11 bases. The junction had 2 bases not matched to a gene; V was cut back by 1 base and J by 6 bases. The CDR3 has 15 amino acids. CDR1 is SGHTA and CDR2 is FQGNSA in the germline V gene. CDR3 DNA sequence: TGTGCCAGCAGCTTAGTGGGGACAGGGGGTCAGCCCCAGCATTTT. Translated: CASSLVGTGGQPQHF.

A word on this clone: The junction differs from germline at one of its ends, possibly a read error. The chain uses TRBV7-3 and TRBJ2-5; D possibly corresponds to TRBD1 (5 bases). This CDR3 region has 16 residues. Germline values: CDR1 SGHTA, CDR2 FQGTGA. The CDR3 DNA reads as TGTGCCAGCAGCCCGGACGTAGGGGCCTTTCAAGGGACCCAGTACTTC. It encodes CASSPDVGAFQGTQYF.

V usage is TRBV9 and J usage is TRBJ2-1; 9 bases line up with TRBD1. The CDR3 has 13 amino acids. Germline values: CDR1 SGDLS, CDR2 YYNGEE. V shed 2 bases and J 7 bases; nucleotides not matched to a gene: 1. CDR3 nucleotides: TGTGCCAGCAGCGTGGGACAGGGAAATGAGCAGTTCTTC. Translation gives CASSVGQGNEQFF. Full variable domain (outside the CDR3, taken from reference TRBV9 and TRBJ2-1): DSGVTQTPKHLITATGQRVTLRCSPRSGDLSVYWYQQSLDQGLQFLIQYYNGEERAKGNILERFSAQQFPDLHSELNLSSLELGDSALYFCASSVGQGNEQFFGPGTRLTVL.

This rearrangement joins TRBV30 to TRBJ1-1, with TRBD1 identical over 8 bases. The CDR3 is made up of 14 amino acids. The germline V gene encodes CDR1 GTSNPN and CDR2 SVGIG (reference sequence). The V gene end was trimmed by 1 base and the J gene end by 8 bases; junction bases not matched to a gene: 9. CDR3 sequence reads: CAWSGATRTGEAFF. The CDR3 DNA is TGTGCCTGGAGTGGGGCAACTCGGACAGGGGAAGCTTTCTTT. Combining the CDR3 with reference TRBV30 and TRBJ1-1 gives the whole variable domain SQTIHQWPATLVQPVGSPLSLECTVEGTSNPNLYWYRQAAGRGLQLLFYSVGIGQISSEVPQNLSASRPQDRQFILSSKKLLLSDSGFYLCAWSGATRTGEAFFGQGTRLTVV.

This clone was seen a handful of times. The chain uses TRBV6-1 and TRBJ1-5; no clear D. Germline CDR1 reads MNHNS; CDR2 reads SASEGT. Between the trimmed V and J ends, which lost 2 bases and 0 bases, there was a span of 11 bases. The length of the CDR3 is 16 residues. CDR3 nucleotides: TGTGCCAGCAGTGAAATGTGGGCGGGTAGCAATCAGCCCCAGCATTTT. Translated, it gives CASSEMWAGSNQPQHF.

The V gene is TRBV30, the J gene TRBJ2-7, with 8 bases matching TRBD1. CDR1 and CDR2 (germline): GTSNPN, SVGIG (reference sequence). Trimming removed 4 bases from V and 3 bases from J; junction bases left unmatched: 2. The CDR3 is 12 amino acids. This chain's CDR3 is CAWTTGGYEQYF. The CDR3 DNA follows: TGTGCCTGGACAACAGGGGGCTACGAGCAGTACTTC. Variable domain in full (rest from reference TRBV30 and TRBJ2-7): SQTIHQWPATLVQPVGSPLSLECTVEGTSNPNLYWYRQAAGRGLQLLFYSVGIGQISSEVPQNLSASRPQDRQFILSSKKLLLSDSGFYLCAWTTGGYEQYFGPGTRLTVT.

This clone was observed once. The chain uses TRBV27 and TRBJ2-1; TRBD2 matches at 9 bases. The CDR3 covers 17 residues. Trimming removed 1 base from V and 2 bases from J; junction bases left unmatched: 6. Per germline, CDR1 MNHEY and CDR2 SMNVEV (reference sequence). CDR3 nucleotides: TGTGCCAGCAGTTTATTGACTAGCGGACGAACCTACAATGAGCAGTTCTTC. Its protein is CASSLLTSGRTYNEQFF.

The chain links TRBV10-1 to TRBJ1-5, with D possibly being TRBD1 (6 bases). Germline CDR1 reads WNHNN; CDR2 reads SYGVQD (reference sequence). The CDR3 spans 15 residues. V shed 4 bases and J shed 0 bases, with 10 bases lying between them. CDR3 sequence reads: CASSGRDTSNQPQHF. CDR3 bases: TGCGCCAGCAGTGGCCGGGACACTAGCAATCAGCCCCAGCATTTT.

This clone was found once. The DNA for the CDR3 is TGTGCCAGCAGCTCCCGAGGACAATCTACCAGGTCACCCCTCCACTTT. It yields the protein CASSSRGQSTRSPLHF. The chain recombines TRBV25-1 with TRBJ1-6, with a possible D match to TRBD1 (5 bases). The V gene's germline CDR1 is MGHDK and CDR2 SYGVNS. Deletions cut 6 bases from V and 10 bases from J, with 22 bases between. The CDR3 totals 16 residues.

The CDR3 bases are TGTGCCAGCAGCCGGGACAGGGCTGAAGCTTTCTTT. Translation: CASSRDRAEAFF. J is TRBJ1-1 and V is TRBV11-2; 9 bases agree with TRBD1. The CDR3 is made up of 12 amino acids. V shed 5 bases, J shed 6 bases, and the junction held 1 base outside the gene matches. From germline, CDR1 is SGHAT and CDR2 FQNNGV.

This chain links TRBV9 with TRBJ1-4; 7 bases are a match to TRBD1. The CDR3 has 16 residues. Germline V gene lookup returns CDR1 SGDLS and CDR2 YYNGEE. The ends lost 3 bases at V and 4 bases at J; junction bases unmatched: 9. The CDR3, as DNA: TGTGCCAGCAGCGCGGGACAGAGAGACTATAATGAAAAACTGTTTTTT. Its translation: CASSAGQRDYNEKLFF.

V usage is TRBV11-2 and J usage is TRBJ1-1; 11 bases fit TRBD1. V lost 1 base and J lost 5; bases outside the gene matches: 3. The CDR3 loop spans 15 amino acids. CDR1 and CDR2 from the germline V gene are SGHAT and FQNNGV. The DNA of the CDR3 is TGTGCCAGCAGCTTAGGGACAGGGGGCTCGACTGAAGCTTTCTTT. Its protein is CASSLGTGGSTEAFF.

The chain recombines TRBV15 with TRBJ2-5; D is undetermined. With 6 bases removed from V and 4 bases from J, the gap between germline ends came to 12 bases. The V gene's germline CDR1 is LNHNV and CDR2 YYDKDF (reference sequence). The CDR3 is 13 residues long. CDR3 DNA sequence: TGTGCCACCAGTTGGCCCCCCCGAGAGACCCAGTACTTC. It translates to CATSWPPRETQYF.

This chain connects TRBV9 to TRBJ2-7; 10 bases line up with TRBD2. CDR1 is SGDLS, CDR2 YYNGEE, per germline. The CDR3 sequence is 16 residues long. With V trimmed by 0 bases and J by 5 bases, 8 bases remained unmatched. As DNA, the CDR3 is TGTGCCAGCAGCGTAGGTCTAGCGGGAGTTGCCCACGAGCAGTACTTC. It codes for CASSVGLAGVAHEQYF.

The table lists this clone with a count of one. The genes are TRBV19 and TRBJ1-1; possible D gene TRBD1, 5 bases. The CDR3 has 13 amino acids. V shed 3 bases and J shed 8 bases, with 13 bases lying between them. The V gene's germline CDR1 is LNHDA and CDR2 SQIVND (reference sequence). For the CDR3, the DNA is TGTGCCAGTAGTATGGGGCCAGCCGTAGAAGCTTTCTTT. Protein sequence: CASSMGPAVEAFF.

For the CDR3, the DNA is TGTGCCAGCAGACCTATAGCGGTTAGCACAGATACGCAGTATTTT. It encodes CASRPIAVSTDTQYF. This sequence joins TRBV6-2 or TRBV6-3 and TRBJ2-3, with D possibly being TRBD2 (6 bases). CDR3 size: 15 residues. Germline CDR1 and CDR2: MNHEY and SVGEGT. The V and J ends lost 6 bases and 0 bases respectively, with 13 bases between them.

The chain is built from TRBV7-2 and TRBJ2-7, with 11 bases identical to TRBD2. Germline loops: CDR1 SGHTA, CDR2 FQGNSA. The ends lost 1 base at V and 4 bases at J; junction bases unmatched: 9. The CDR3 spans 17 residues. The CDR3 region is CASSLDGTSGQYYEQYF. CDR3 sequence (DNA): TGTGCCAGCAGCTTAGATGGGACTAGCGGACAATATTACGAGCAGTACTTC.

The chain combines TRBV19 with TRBJ1-2, with TRBD1 matching over 11 bases. The CDR3 is made up of 14 amino acids. Germline V lookup: CDR1 LNHDA, CDR2 SQIVND (reference sequence). The V segment lost 5 bases and the J segment 4 bases; nucleotides outside the gene matches: 3. The CDR3 is CASSGQGAFYGYTF. In nucleotides, the CDR3 is TGTGCCAGTAGTGGACAGGGGGCGTTCTATGGCTACACCTTC.

The chain links TRBV24-1 to TRBJ2-6; TRBD2 might be the D (6 bases). V was trimmed by 3 bases and J by 4 bases, leaving 9 bases between them. CDR1 and CDR2 (germline): KGHDR, SFDVKD. This CDR3 contains 15 residues. The CDR3 DNA follows: TGTGCCACCAGTGATAGGGGAGGAGGGGCCAACGTCCTGACTTTC. The encoded protein is CATSDRGGGANVLTF.